The 4 T cell receptor beta chains in this list originate from one sample, sequenced in a study of shared clonotypes between healthy human individuals (dated by TCRdb to about 2020). Libraries were built with the immunoSEQ multiplex PCR assay. TCRdb carries this immuneACCESS record with in-frame sequences only. Its versions omit some clonotypes, under half of them owing to an unresolved V gene in the studies checked, with the rest unexplained. For this sample there are a few million clones; 90% to 97% appear just once. Clones ranked in the top ten supply roughly 0.13% of the sample. The sequencing input was naive CD4+ T cells sorted from blood. The cell subset or site label of this sample denotes: CD45RA+ positively selected. All receptors come from a man between 18 and 35 years old in good health.

The table lists this clone with a few counts. This CDR3 is also generated by other DNA sequences in the sample. V is TRBV2 and J is TRBJ1-5, with D perhaps matching TRBD1 (6 bases). There are 14 residues in the CDR3. V dropped 8 bases and J dropped 0 bases, with 11 bases sitting between them. Germline loops: CDR1 SNHLY, CDR2 FYNNEI. Here the CDR3 DNA reads TGTGCCAGCTCCGGACAGTATAGCAATCAGCCCCAGCATTTT. Translated, it gives CASSGQYSNQPQHF.

The V call is TRBV5-1, the J call TRBJ1-5, with 8 bases identical to TRBD1. V trimming: 4 bases; J trimming: 2 bases; junction bases outside the gene matches: 5. Per the germline V gene, CDR1 is SGHRS and CDR2 is YFSETQ. CDR3 length equals 15 residues. CDR3 coding DNA: TGCGCCAGCAGCGCAGGACAGGGCGGCAATCAGCCCCAGCATTTT. Residues: CASSAGQGGNQPQHF.

A note on this clone: The same CDR3 arises from other DNA sequences in this sample as well. The chain recombines TRBV6-5 with TRBJ1-2; D gene unclear. V lost 0 bases to trimming and J lost 2 bases, with 7 bases between them. This CDR3 has 14 amino acids. Germline loops: CDR1 MNHEY, CDR2 SVGAGI. The CDR3 loop reads CASSYSRRNYGYTF. CDR3 bases: TGTGCCAGCAGTTACTCGAGGCGGAACTATGGCTACACCTTC.

This clone was picked up one time. The CDR3 DNA follows: TGTGCCAGCAGAGAGGGACAGGGGGCCGACGAGCAGTACTTC. Translated, it gives CASREGQGADEQYF. J is TRBJ2-7 and V is TRBV6-6; TRBD1 matches at 12 bases. Trimming removed 6 bases from V and 5 bases from J; junction bases left unmatched: 5. The CDR3 runs 14 residues. Germline-derived CDR1 and CDR2 are MNHNY and SVGAGI (reference sequence).